This T cell receptor (beta chain) stems from a study of shared clonotypes between healthy human individuals. Study as a whole: Donors consisted of two women and a few men between 18 and 49. CD4 naive cells filled three plates per donor, CD4 memory three, CD8 naive two and CD8 memory one. Study-level results: Memory subsets generally showed smaller estimated richness than naive subsets did.

CD8 cells regarded as naive lacked CD45RO, were positively chosen for CCR7, and omitted terminally differentiated effector memory CD45RA+ cells. Sequencing used immunoSEQ multiplex PCR; TCRdb keeps in-frame clones, though not all of them. The sample includes about 2.2 million clones, approximately 92% of them seen just once. V shed 4 bases and J 6 bases; nucleotides not matched to a gene: 16. Germline CDR1 is SGHRS and CDR2 is YFSETQ. The CDR3 has 16 residues. Notes on this clone: Its target is not known.

The TCR sequence derives from a man aged 18 to 35 in good health. Some clones in this sample may be carry-over from other donors' samples. This chain connects TRBV5-1 to TRBJ2-7; 7 positions match TRBD2. Sequences were obtained from naive CD8+ T cells from PBMCs. The CDR3 reads CASSLSGGRSFLEQYF. Written as DNA, the CDR3 is TGCGCCAGCAGCCTCTCGGGGGGACGGAGTTTCCTCGAGCAGTACTTC. Filled out from reference TRBV5-1 and TRBJ2-7, the complete variable domain reads KAGVTQTPRYLIKTRGQQVTLSCSPISGHRSVSWYQQTPGQGLQFLFEYFSETQRNKGNFPGRFSGRQFSNSRSEMNVSTLELGDSALYLCASSLSGGRSFLEQYFGPGTRLTVT.